These T cell receptor beta chains were read from a single sample in a study of shared clonotypes between healthy human individuals. Assay: immunoSEQ multiplex PCR; the TCRdb copy retains only in-frame clones and omits some. The repertoire consists of 2.5 million or so clones, with around 94% occurring once and the leading ten covering over 0.12%. Sequenced: naive CD4+ T cells sorted from blood. These receptors were taken from a man aged 18 to 35 in good health. Both conserved end residues are part of each CDR3. The order of the fields is clone size, D gene, J gene, V gene, CDR3 DNA, CDR3 protein. A D gene is named only where the DNA matches it firmly. Size values are once, few and many counts, or a class for expanded clones, and some rows have none.

NA TRBD2 TRBJ2-3 TRBV10-3 TGTGCCATCAGTTCCACTAGCGGGACCACAGATACGCAGTATTTT CAISSTSGTTDTQYF
NA TRBD2 TRBJ2-1 TRBV6-1 TGTGCCAGCAGTTGGACTAGCGGGAGTACTGAGCAGTTCTTC CASSWTSGSTEQFF
NA TRBD1 TRBJ2-2 TRBV19 TGTGCCAGTAGTTTGGACAGGGTAACCGGGGAGCTGTTTTTT CASSLDRVTGELFF
NA TRBD2 TRBJ2-7 TRBV5-1 TGCGCCAGCAGCTCGGACGGCGGGGGCTCCTACGAGCAGTACTTC CASSSDGGGSYEQYF
NA NA TRBJ2-7 TRBV25-1 TGTGCCAGCAGAGGACAGAAAATCCCCTACGAGCAGTACTTC CASRGQKIPYEQYF
NA NA TRBJ2-1 TRBV7-9 TGTGCCAGCAGCTTAGTGGGGCTAAGGGATGAGCAGTTCTTC CASSLVGLRDEQFF
NA TRBD1 TRBJ1-5 TRBV28 TGTGCCAGCAGCCGTGGACAGGGATGGAGCAATCAGCCCCAGCATTTT CASSRGQGWSNQPQHF
NA TRBD2 TRBJ2-3 TRBV6-1 TGTGCCAGCAGTCCGGGAGGGAGCACAGATACGCAGTATTTT CASSPGGSTDTQYF
NA TRBD1 TRBJ1-5 TRBV27 TGTGCCAGCAGTTCCCAGGGGGTCAGCAATCAGCCCCAGCATTTT CASSSQGVSNQPQHF
once NA TRBJ2-7 TRBV5-1 TGCGCCAGCAGCACCCAGACTGGCTCCTACGAGCAGTACTTC CASSTQTGSYEQYF
NA TRBD2 TRBJ2-7 TRBV7-2 TGTGCCAGCAGCTTAGGACTAGCGGGAGGGTCCTACGAGCAGTACTTC CASSLGLAGGSYEQYF
NA NA TRBJ2-5 TRBV5-5 TGTGCCAGCAGCTTGATAGAGACCCAGTACTTC CASSLIETQYF
NA TRBD2 TRBJ2-1 TRBV9 TGTGCCAGCAGCGAACTAGCGGGGCCCTACAATGAGCAGTTCTTC CASSELAGPYNEQFF
NA TRBD2 TRBJ2-1 TRBV7-8 TGTGCCAGCAGCGCCCGGGGGGCCTACAATGAGCAGTTCTTC CASSARGAYNEQFF
NA NA TRBJ2-7 TRBV28 TGTGCCAGCAGGCGGACGGTCTCCTACGAGCAGTACTTC CASRRTVSYEQYF
NA NA TRBJ2-5 TRBV7-2 TGTGCCAGCAGCTTAGGGGGTAGCTTCAAGACCCAGTACTTC CASSLGGSFKTQYF
NA NA TRBJ1-3 TRBV18 TGTGCCAGCTCACCACCGGCAGGGGCGGCCTCTGGAAACACCATATATTTT CASSPPAGAASGNTIYF
NA TRBD1 TRBJ1-3 TRBV6-5 TGTGCCAGCAGCGTCGACAGGGGTGGAAACACCATATATTTT CASSVDRGGNTIYF
NA TRBD1 TRBJ1-6 TRBV7-8 TGTGCCAGCAGCTTAGCGACAGGGGGTTCACCCCTCCACTTT CASSLATGGSPLHF
NA TRBD2 TRBJ2-1 TRBV28 TGTGCCAGTACTGTAGCGGGAGGGTTCAATGAGCAGTTCTTC CASTVAGGFNEQFF
NA NA TRBJ2-7 TRBV18 TGTGCCAGCTCACCCAGCGGAACTTCCCACGAGCAGTACTTC CASSPSGTSHEQYF
NA NA TRBJ1-1 TRBV6-1 TGTGCCAGCAGTGCCGACATGGCGAACACTGAAGCTTTCTTT CASSADMANTEAFF
NA TRBD2 TRBJ2-3 TRBV5-4 TGTGCCAGCAGCTCCGGGACTAGCGGTTCGATTGATACGCAGTATTTT CASSSGTSGSIDTQYF
NA TRBD1 TRBJ1-3 TRBV2 TGTGCCAGCAGTGAATTCCAGGGGGCTTTCTCTGGAAACACCATATATTTT CASSEFQGAFSGNTIYF
NA NA TRBJ2-1 TRBV25-1 TGTGCCAGCAGTGAATATGCAGGGACGGGTGAGCAGTTCTTC CASSEYAGTGEQFF
NA TRBD1 TRBJ1-2 TRBV5-8 TGTGCCAGCAGCTTAACCGGACAGGAGAGTATCCCTTATGGCTACACCTTC CASSLTGQESIPYGYTF
NA NA TRBJ1-1 TRBV5-1 TGCGCCAGCAGCTTGGCGTCTTGGGGGGGCACTGAAGCTTTCTTT CASSLASWGGTEAFF